Each of the 25 T cell receptor beta chains below was sequenced from the same sample in a study of T-cell memory formation after mild COVID-19. TCRdb independently ran MiXCR on the 5' RACE reads; one entry per CDR3 protein. The table shows 150,000 or so distinct CDR3 sequences, with approximately 15% occurring only once. Material: PBMCs or a T cell subset sorted from them (not recorded which). The receptors shown here come from an adult woman who had mild COVID-19 (a few samples of this study predate the infection). Cell type and time point are not known.

Only a few counts were recorded for this clonotype. The rearrangement joins TRBV12-3 or TRBV12-4 to TRBJ2-1; tentative D call: TRBD1 (6 bases). V was shortened by 3 bases and J by 7 bases, with 16 bases between the two germline ends. The CDR3 spans 15 residues. The CDR3 spells CASSLTAQGGNEQFF. The CDR3, as DNA: TGTGCCAGCAGTTTGACAGCTCAAGGGGGAAATGAGCAGTTCTTC.

V and J are TRBV12-3 or TRBV12-4 and TRBJ2-7; 11 bases map to TRBD1. V shed 8 bases and J 6 bases; nucleotides not matched to a gene: 9. This CDR3 is 14 amino acids long. As DNA, the CDR3 is TGTGCCAGCCACGGGGACAGGGGGTCGGGCGAGCAGTACTTC. This translates into CASHGDRGSGEQYF.

This clonotype has just a few counts. V and J are TRBV6-5 and TRBJ2-2, with 8 bases fitting TRBD1. This CDR3 has 16 amino acids. Unmatched junction bases numbered 8, after V lost 2 bases and J lost 6 bases. Germline V gives CDR1 MNHEY, CDR2 SVGAGI. DNA of the CDR3: TGTGCCAGCAGTTACGATGGGACAGGTTTCGCCGGGGAGCTGTTTTTT. Translating gives CASSYDGTGFAGELFF.

In its sample, this clonotype was seen a few times. The chain recombines TRBV19 with TRBJ2-5; maybe TRBD1 (5 bases). V was pared by 1 base and J by 1 base, with 7 bases between. Germline CDR1 is LNHDA and CDR2 is SQIVND (reference sequence). The CDR3 totals 14 residues. CDR3 DNA sequence: TGTGCCAGTAGTATAGGGGGCGCCCAAGAGACCCAGTACTTC. It specifies CASSIGGAQETQYF. The whole variable domain, filled in from reference TRBV19 and TRBJ2-5, reads DGGITQSPKYLFRKEGQNVTLSCEQNLNHDAMYWYRQDPGQGLRLIYYSQIVNDFQKGDIAEGYSVSREKKESFPLTVTSAQKNPTAFYLCASSIGGAQETQYFGPGTRLLVL.

Only a few counts were recorded for this clonotype. This rearrangement joins TRBV18 to TRBJ1-6, with D unclear. The CDR3 totals 14 residues. V gave up 2 bases and J gave up 9 bases, with 11 bases separating them. Germline V gene sequence: CDR1 KGHSH, CDR2 LQKENI. The CDR3 sequence: CASSPDTQTSPLHF. DNA for the CDR3: TGTGCCAGCTCACCAGACACCCAGACTTCACCCCTCCACTTT.

This clonotype was seen a handful of times. This chain uses TRBV12-3 or TRBV12-4 with TRBJ2-3; D unclear. V was cut by 5 bases and J by 0 bases, with 21 bases left in between. This CDR3 contains 18 residues. CDR3 in amino acids: CASSGDLGKGFSTDTQYF. The CDR3 DNA sequence: TGTGCCAGCAGTGGAGATCTAGGGAAAGGATTTAGCACAGATACGCAGTATTTT.

This sequence joins TRBV4-2 and TRBJ2-1; D is uncertain. This CDR3 has 14 residues. V lost 0 bases, J lost 0 bases, and 3 bases lay in between. Per the germline V gene, CDR1 is LGHNA and CDR2 is YNFKEQ. CDR3 coding DNA: TGTGCCAGCAGCCAAGACTACTCCTACAATGAGCAGTTCTTC. Protein: CASSQDYSYNEQFF.

This clonotype was counted a few times. This rearrangement joins TRBV5-1 to TRBJ2-5, with TRBD2 as a possible D gene (6 bases). The ends were cut back, 0 bases at V and 0 bases at J, with 6 bases in the middle. Germline loops: CDR1 SGHRS, CDR2 YFSETQ. The CDR3 length is 14 residues. The CDR3 sequence is CASSLGDYQETQYF. CDR3 DNA: TGCGCCAGCAGCTTGGGGGACTACCAAGAGACCCAGTACTTC.

This rearrangement joins TRBV5-5 to TRBJ2-4; 11 positions agree with TRBD2. CDR1 and CDR2 from the germline V gene are SGHKS and YYEKEE (reference sequence). V was clipped by 3 bases and J by 14 bases; unmatched bases: 7. The CDR3 extends over 13 amino acids. The CDR3 coding sequence is TGTGCCAGCAGCTCTCCTTATAGCGGGAGGGAGTACTTC. It yields the protein CASSSPYSGREYF.

This clonotype came up a few times. The genes are TRBV5-1 and TRBJ2-2; 9 bases align to TRBD2. There are 16 residues in the CDR3. V was clipped by 4 bases and J by 4 bases; unmatched bases: 8. Germline lookup yields CDR1 SGHRS and CDR2 YFSETQ. CDR3 DNA sequence: TGCGCCAGCAGCGTCGCGGGGGGGCCTCGCACCGGGGAGCTGTTTTTT. Protein sequence: CASSVAGGPRTGELFF. Full variable domain (outside the CDR3, taken from reference TRBV5-1 and TRBJ2-2): KAGVTQTPRYLIKTRGQQVTLSCSPISGHRSVSWYQQTPGQGLQFLFEYFSETQRNKGNFPGRFSGRQFSNSRSEMNVSTLELGDSALYLCASSVAGGPRTGELFFGEGSRLTVL.

The rearrangement links TRBV7-9 to TRBJ1-1; the D is unclear. The CDR3 runs to 12 residues. Between the trimmed V and J ends, which lost 9 bases and 6 bases, there was a span of 14 bases. The germline V gene has CDR1 SEHNR and CDR2 FQNEAQ (reference sequence). CDR3 DNA sequence: TGTGCCAGTCGAGGGAAAGGACCTGAAGCTTTCTTT. This encodes CASRGKGPEAFF.

J is TRBJ2-2 and V is TRBV5-1; 9 bases map to TRBD2. Germline V gene sequence: CDR1 SGHRS, CDR2 YFSETQ. The trim removed 0 bases at V and 4 bases at J, leaving 4 bases unmatched. The CDR3 has 16 amino acids. The CDR3 protein is CASSLVTSGPTGELFF. As DNA, the CDR3 is TGCGCCAGCAGCTTGGTTACTAGCGGGCCCACCGGGGAGCTGTTTTTT.

This clonotype has only a few counts. The DNA of the CDR3 is TGCAGTGCTAGACTCGGACGACAGGGGCCTGAAGCTTTCTTT. It codes for CSARLGRQGPEAFF. J is TRBJ1-1 and V is TRBV20-1; the match to TRBD1 covers 8 bases. Germline V gene sequence: CDR1 DFQATT, CDR2 SNEGSKA (reference sequence). V trimming: 2 bases; J trimming: 6 bases; junction bases outside the gene matches: 8. The CDR3 length is 14 residues.

The chain employs TRBV12-3 or TRBV12-4 and TRBJ2-7; possibly TRBD2 for D (5 bases). V was trimmed by 2 bases and J by 4 bases, leaving 12 bases between them. This CDR3 has 14 residues. The CDR3 protein is CASSLRVRGYEQYF. The CDR3 DNA sequence: TGTGCCAGCAGTTTACGGGTCCGAGGGTACGAGCAGTACTTC.

The chain links TRBV20-1 to TRBJ1-1, with no clear D. This CDR3 contains 11 residues. Deletions cut 6 bases from V and 8 bases from J, with 13 bases between. The germline gives CDR1 DFQATT, CDR2 SNEGSKA (reference sequence). Here the CDR3 DNA reads TGCAGTGCCCAGCGTGCATCCGAAGCTTTCTTT. This gives the protein CSAQRASEAFF.

The chain has TRBV7-2 and TRBJ2-1, with D perhaps matching TRBD2 (5 bases). This CDR3 has 13 amino acids. CDR1 SGHTA and CDR2 FQGNSA come from the germline V gene. V was clipped by 3 bases and J by 7 bases, with 10 bases between them. The CDR3 here is CASSFPTGNEQFF. CDR3 nucleotide sequence: TGTGCCAGCAGCTTCCCCACGGGGAATGAGCAGTTCTTC.

The CDR3: CASSLRVERGIKDTQYF. DNA for the CDR3: TGTGCCAGCAGCTTAAGAGTCGAGCGGGGTATCAAAGATACGCAGTATTTT. The chain carries TRBV11-2 and TRBJ2-3; TRBD2 matches 7 bases. V dropped 2 bases and J dropped 5; count of bases not matched to a gene: 13. The CDR3 has 17 amino acids. Germline V gives CDR1 SGHAT, CDR2 FQNNGV.

This rearrangement joins TRBV4-3 to TRBJ2-3, with 9 bases identical to TRBD2. The junction had 9 bases not matched to a gene; V was cut back by 1 base and J by 4 bases. The CDR3 has 17 amino acids. Germline V gene lookup returns CDR1 LGHNA and CDR2 YSLEER. The CDR3 nucleotides are TGCGCCAGCAGCCAAGGCTCGGCGGGAGGGGGGTCAGATACGCAGTATTTT. It codes for CASSQGSAGGGSDTQYF.

This clonotype appeared many times. This chain uses TRBV12-3 or TRBV12-4 with TRBJ2-7; 12 nucleotides align to TRBD2. V lost 6 bases to trimming and J lost 4 bases; unmatched junction nucleotides: 7. The CDR3 runs 15 residues. The CDR3 sequence is CASSHLAGGVYEQYF. The CDR3 DNA sequence: TGTGCCAGCAGCCATCTAGCGGGAGGGGTTTACGAGCAGTACTTC.

J is TRBJ2-7 and V is TRBV3-1, with TRBD1 matching over 8 bases. The CDR3 runs 18 residues. V gave up 0 bases and J gave up 0 bases; unmatched junction bases: 10. Germline loops: CDR1 LGHDT, CDR2 YNNKEL (reference sequence). CDR3 residues: CASSQDLDRGRDSYEQYF. The CDR3 DNA sequence: TGTGCCAGCAGCCAAGATCTTGACAGGGGTAGGGACTCCTACGAGCAGTACTTC.

This clonotype was counted between two and nine times. V is TRBV10-2 and J is TRBJ2-3; 10 positions agree with TRBD2. J gave up 5 bases and V 6 bases, and 17 bases lay outside the gene matches. Germline V gives CDR1 WSHSY, CDR2 SAAADI. This CDR3 is 18 amino acids long. The CDR3 protein is CASSKTTGGAGGKDTQYF. CDR3 DNA: TGCGCCAGCAGCAAAACCACCGGAGGAGCGGGGGGGAAAGATACGCAGTATTTT.

Many counts were recorded for this clonotype. This chain links TRBV12-3 or TRBV12-4 with TRBJ2-7; D gene ambiguous. The CDR3 has 12 amino acids. Trimming pared 5 bases from V and 4 bases from J, leaving 9 bases between. The CDR3 region is CASSTRRYEQYF. The CDR3 DNA is TGTGCCAGCAGTACACGGAGATACGAGCAGTACTTC.

Regarding this clonotype: The junction and the germline gene differ at one end; a read error may be behind it. J is TRBJ1-5 and V is TRBV6-1; D is possibly TRBD1 (5 bases). This CDR3 spans 16 amino acids. Germline V gene lookup returns CDR1 MNHNS and CDR2 SASEGT. CDR3 protein: CASSGAGTVLGQPKHF. The DNA of the CDR3 is TGTGCCAGCAGTGGGGCAGGGACCGTCTTGGGTCAGCCCAAGCATTTT.

The genes are TRBV28 and TRBJ1-2; 8 nucleotides match TRBD1. Germline V lookup: CDR1 MDHEN, CDR2 SYDVKM. The CDR3 spans 13 residues. Germline trimming cut 2 bases from V and 13 bases from J; bases unmatched to any gene: 9. CDR3 amino acids: CASSLKTGERSTF. CDR3 bases: TGTGCCAGCAGTTTAAAGACAGGGGAGAGGAGCACCTTC.

This chain uses TRBV20-1 with TRBJ1-5; D uncertain. The CDR3 loop spans 13 amino acids. Trimming pared 3 bases from V and 3 bases from J, leaving 9 bases between. The germline gives CDR1 DFQATT, CDR2 SNEGSKA (reference sequence). The CDR3 DNA is TGCAGTGCTAGTAGGTCCATCAATCAGCCCCAGCATTTT. It is translated as CSASRSINQPQHF.